These T cell receptor beta chains were read from a single sample in a study of CD8+CD57+ T cells in acquired aplastic anemia. TCRdb recomputed calls from the reads with MiXCR, one row per CDR3 protein. Of roughly 180,000 distinct CDR3 sequences listed, approximately 48% are singletons. Sequencing input: sorted CD4+, CD8+, or CD8+CD57+ T cells (not recorded which) from PBMCs. Receptors were obtained from a human donor with aplastic anemia. Each CDR3 is given without its conserved first and last residue. The order of the fields is V gene, clone size, J gene, CDR3 protein. Clone size is shown for a subset of rows, as once, few, many or a class of expanded clone.

V: TRBV12-3/TRBV12-4
size: -
J: TRBJ2-1
CDR3: ASSSVDEQF

V: TRBV12-3/TRBV12-4
size: many
J: TRBJ2-2
CDR3: ASSFGAGYTGELF

V: TRBV9
size: -
J: TRBJ2-3
CDR3: ASSVVQGDTQY

V: TRBV7-9
size: -
J: TRBJ1-2
CDR3: ASSRQVFYGYT

V: TRBV5-5
size: -
J: TRBJ2-7
CDR3: ASNRQPGQGVREQY

V: TRBV29-1
size: few
J: TRBJ1-2
CDR3: SVDPGQGIYGYT

V: TRBV29-1
size: -
J: TRBJ2-7
CDR3: SVEGQGAYEQY

V: TRBV10-3
size: few
J: TRBJ1-3
CDR3: AISESGLPGR

V: TRBV30
size: many
J: TRBJ1-2
CDR3: AIGKVYGYT

V: TRBV10-3
size: -
J: TRBJ2-7
CDR3: AVSPSGPYEQY

V: TRBV6-1
size: many
J: TRBJ1-3
CDR3: ASRAMSSGNTIY

V: TRBV6-1
size: many
J: TRBJ1-5
CDR3: ASIGGATQPQH

V: TRBV7-3
size: -
J: TRBJ2-1
CDR3: ASSLIGDEQF

V: TRBV12-3/TRBV12-4
size: many
J: TRBJ1-1
CDR3: ASSLGRQLNEAF

V: TRBV2
size: few
J: TRBJ1-5
CDR3: ASSGRISNQPQH

V: TRBV5-1
size: few
J: TRBJ2-3
CDR3: ASSLGRHTGGFWDTQY

V: TRBV7-2
size: -
J: TRBJ2-2
CDR3: ASSFSPHTGELF

V: TRBV18
size: -
J: TRBJ2-2
CDR3: ASTEANTGELF

V: TRBV7-8
size: -
J: TRBJ2-5
CDR3: ASSYQRGSQETQY

V: TRBV10-3
size: -
J: TRBJ2-3
CDR3: AITAGFGGDIPDTDTQY

V: TRBV20-1
size: -
J: TRBJ2-3
CDR3: SARINTDTQY

V: TRBV10-3
size: once
J: TRBJ1-6
CDR3: ASSPGASTPLH

V: TRBV15
size: -
J: TRBJ2-5
CDR3: ATSRGHGAVGETQC

V: TRBV7-6
size: -
J: TRBJ1-2
CDR3: ASSLADRANYGYT

V: TRBV5-1
size: -
J: TRBJ2-3
CDR3: ASSLMREGTDTQY

V: TRBV20-1
size: many
J: TRBJ2-5
CDR3: SAVQGGKTQY

V: TRBV19
size: many
J: TRBJ1-6
CDR3: ASSIGAVGNSPLH

V: TRBV9
size: -
J: TRBJ1-4
CDR3: ASSAGGGTNEKLF

V: TRBV19
size: -
J: TRBJ1-1
CDR3: ASTGQTRSDEAF

V: TRBV19
size: -
J: TRBJ2-6
CDR3: ASSTWDAMSVSSGANVLT

V: TRBV2
size: many
J: TRBJ2-1
CDR3: ASSLTSGGANEQF

V: TRBV20-1
size: many
J: TRBJ2-7
CDR3: SARDNGVEQY

V: TRBV7-9
size: many
J: TRBJ2-3
CDR3: ASSRLTGAGDTQY

V: TRBV20-1
size: -
J: TRBJ2-6
CDR3: SARSQGKISGANVLT

V: TRBV7-9
size: -
J: TRBJ2-2
CDR3: ASRRGNTGELF

V: TRBV15
size: -
J: TRBJ1-5
CDR3: ATSSGQVGFKGQPQH

V: TRBV24-1
size: -
J: TRBJ1-1
CDR3: ATVAPLRVAF

V: TRBV7-3
size: many
J: TRBJ2-1
CDR3: ASSLGDGKQF

V: TRBV7-9
size: few
J: TRBJ2-1
CDR3: ASSPHAYNEQF

V: TRBV7-2
size: -
J: TRBJ2-1
CDR3: ASSLQNEQF

V: TRBV19
size: many
J: TRBJ1-3
CDR3: ASYGRDRNTIY

V: TRBV12-5
size: -
J: TRBJ2-2
CDR3: ASGLGAGTSPTGELF

V: TRBV6-1
size: -
J: TRBJ1-2
CDR3: ASSEDERNYGYT

V: TRBV3-1
size: -
J: TRBJ2-3
CDR3: ASSQAATGVTDTQY

V: TRBV6-1
size: many
J: TRBJ1-2
CDR3: ASSETARGHT

V: TRBV29-1
size: -
J: TRBJ1-1
CDR3: SVDRVNTEAF

V: TRBV29-1
size: -
J: TRBJ2-7
CDR3: SLSGGRYEQY

V: TRBV19
size: -
J: TRBJ1-5
CDR3: ASSETGWNQPQH

V: TRBV24-1
size: -
J: TRBJ2-3
CDR3: ATSDPASTDTQY

V: TRBV18
size: -
J: TRBJ2-7
CDR3: ASSPVDNYEQY

V: TRBV7-9
size: -
J: TRBJ1-1
CDR3: ASSFTLGGNTEAF

V: TRBV7-8
size: -
J: TRBJ1-2
CDR3: ASSLGYSNTNYGYT

V: TRBV7-6
size: -
J: TRBJ2-7
CDR3: ASRGTSHEQY

V: TRBV10-3
size: -
J: TRBJ1-2
CDR3: AISQRPENT